This TCR beta chain originates from a study of patients and donors after allogeneic stem cell transplantation. The germline V gene encodes CDR1 LGHNA and CDR2 YNFKEQ. The V gene lost 3 bases and the J gene lost 8 bases, with 16 bases spanning the gap. The CDR3 runs to 15 residues. Via MiXCR, TCRdb re-called the RT-PCR reads, giving one row per CDR3 protein. The table lists approximately 98,000 distinct CDR3 sequences, roughly 35% of them singletons, with 27% in the top ten. The chain is built from TRBV4-2 and TRBJ1-4; the D gene is possibly TRBD1 (6 bases). Sequenced input: blood, either unsorted or a sorted T cell fraction (not recorded which). The receptor was isolated from a human donor who was either an allogeneic HSCT recipient or a stem cell or donor lymphocyte infusion donor (not recorded which). It is not recorded whose cells these are; they may come from a transplant donor. The CDR3 bases are TGTGCCAGCAGCCAGGGGTCGCAGGGGCGAGAAAAACTGTTTTTT. Its protein product is CASSQGSQGREKLFF.